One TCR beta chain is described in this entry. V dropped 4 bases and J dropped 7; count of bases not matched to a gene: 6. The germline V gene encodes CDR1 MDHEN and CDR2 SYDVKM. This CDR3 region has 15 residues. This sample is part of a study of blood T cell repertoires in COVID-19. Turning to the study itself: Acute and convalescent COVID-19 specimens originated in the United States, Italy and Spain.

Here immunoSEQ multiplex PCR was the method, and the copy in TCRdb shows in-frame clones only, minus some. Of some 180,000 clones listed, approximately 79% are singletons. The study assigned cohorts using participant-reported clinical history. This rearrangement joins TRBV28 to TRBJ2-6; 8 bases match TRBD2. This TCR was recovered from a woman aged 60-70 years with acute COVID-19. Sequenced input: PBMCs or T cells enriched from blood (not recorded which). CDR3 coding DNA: TGTGCCAGCAGTTCCGGGACTAGTAGAGCCAACGTCCTGACTTTC. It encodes CASSSGTSRANVLTF. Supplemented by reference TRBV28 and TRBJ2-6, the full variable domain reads DVKVTQSSRYLVKRTGEKVFLECVQDMDHENMFWYRQDPGLGLRLIYFSYDVKMKEKGDIPEGYSVSREKKERFSLILESASTNQTSMYLCASSSGTSRANVLTFGAGSRLTVL.